This T cell receptor (beta chain) was captured in a study of breast tumors, draining lymph nodes, adjacent tissues. Whole-study findings and limits: Tumor TCR diversity was below lymph nodes but above nontumor tissue. The data were judged consistent with most tumor T cells coming from lymph node and expanding in tumor.

Samples came from axillary lymph nodes draining the breast cancer. This clonotype was seen just once. Its antigen is undetermined. Trimming removed 1 base from V and 9 bases from J, with 19 bases in between. The CDR3 length is 15 residues. CDR1 and CDR2 (germline): GTSNPN, SVGIG (reference sequence). MiXCR was run by TCRdb on the multiplex PCR reads, yielding one entry per CDR3 protein. The sample lists roughly 220,000 distinct CDR3 sequences; 34% were seen once. The source material was axillary lymph node tissue. This TCR derives from a female donor with breast cancer. Some clones in this sample may be carry-over from other donors' samples. The V call is TRBV30, the J call TRBJ1-3; D gene uncertain. The CDR3 DNA sequence: TGTGCCTGGAGTGGGCTCCAGGACCCAGCCAGCACCATATATTTT. Its protein product is CAWSGLQDPASTIYF.